The following is a T cell receptor (beta chain) sequence with its context. The CDR3 has 17 residues. The germline CDR1 and CDR2 sequences are KGHDR and SFDVKD. Trimming removed 1 base from V and 5 bases from J, with 16 bases in between. This entry is derived from a study of blood T cell repertoires in COVID-19. As processed by the authors: The authors estimated nucleated cell counts from reference gene primer amplification. Libraries were prepared by immunoSEQ multiplex PCR; TCRdb keeps only in-frame clonotypes and omits some of them. V and J calls plus clone size are reproduced from that table; the DNA served to infer D and trimming. The sample contains fewer than 250,000 clones, 65% to 85% of which appear only once.

The sequencing input was peripheral blood. V usage is TRBV24-1 and J usage is TRBJ2-2; TRBD2 is a possible D gene (6 bases). This TCR was recovered from a human donor in a cohort sampled during active COVID-19. CDR3 protein: CATSDFRQSGGTGELFF. The CDR3 DNA follows: TGTGCCACCAGTGATTTCCGACAGTCCGGAGGGACCGGGGAGCTGTTTTTT.